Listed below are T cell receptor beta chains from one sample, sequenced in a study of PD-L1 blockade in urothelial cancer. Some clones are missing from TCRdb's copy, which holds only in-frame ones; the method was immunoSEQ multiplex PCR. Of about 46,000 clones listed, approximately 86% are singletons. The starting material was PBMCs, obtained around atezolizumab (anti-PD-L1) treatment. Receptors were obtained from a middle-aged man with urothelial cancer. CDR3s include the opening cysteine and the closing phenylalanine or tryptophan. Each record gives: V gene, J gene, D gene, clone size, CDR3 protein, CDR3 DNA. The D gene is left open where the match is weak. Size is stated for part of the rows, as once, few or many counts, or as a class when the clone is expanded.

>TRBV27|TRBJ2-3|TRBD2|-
CASSFRASGSTDTQYF
TGTGCCAGCAGTTTCCGGGCTAGCGGGTCCACAGATACGCAGTATTTT
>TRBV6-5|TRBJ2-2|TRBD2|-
CASSYPSGGAFGELFF
TGTGCCAGCAGTTACCCGAGCGGGGGGGCCTTCGGGGAGCTGTTTTTT
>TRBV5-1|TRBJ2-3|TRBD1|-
CASSSGTGGTDTQYF
TGCGCCAGCAGCTCTGGGACAGGGGGCACAGATACGCAGTATTTT
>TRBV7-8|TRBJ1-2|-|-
CASRRGRGVDGYTF
TGTGCCAGCAGAAGGGGCAGGGGAGTAGATGGCTACACCTTC
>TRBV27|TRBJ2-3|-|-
CASRNRAQRSTDTQYF
TGTGCCAGCAGAAACAGGGCCCAGCGAAGCACAGATACGCAGTATTTT
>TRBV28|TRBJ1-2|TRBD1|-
CASSFGDLLILGQGNYGYTF
TGTGCCAGCAGTTTCGGGGACCTTCTCATCCTGGGACAGGGGAACTATGGCTACACCTTC
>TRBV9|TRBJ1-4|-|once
CASSVGGNNREKLFF
TGTGCCAGCAGCGTAGGCGGGAACAACCGTGAAAAACTGTTTTTT
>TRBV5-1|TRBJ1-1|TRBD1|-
CASRETGVMNTEAFF
TGCGCCAGCAGGGAGACAGGGGTGATGAACACTGAAGCTTTCTTT
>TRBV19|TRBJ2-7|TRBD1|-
CASSIGTGVHEQYF
TGTGCCAGTAGTATAGGGACAGGGGTCCACGAGCAGTACTTC
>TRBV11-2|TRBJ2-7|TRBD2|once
CASSSRGGTYEQYF
TGTGCCAGCAGCTCGCGGGGGGGAACCTACGAGCAGTACTTC
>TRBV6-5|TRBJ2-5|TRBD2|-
CASSYSGGSETQYF
TGTGCCAGCAGTTACTCGGGGGGGTCAGAGACCCAGTACTTC
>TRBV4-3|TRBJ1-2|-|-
CASSQDDKNYGYTF
TGCGCCAGCAGCCAAGATGACAAGAACTATGGCTACACCTTC
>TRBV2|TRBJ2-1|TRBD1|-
CASKSDREAYNEQFF
TGTGCCAGCAAATCGGACAGGGAAGCCTACAATGAGCAGTTCTTC
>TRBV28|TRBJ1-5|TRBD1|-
CASRRTGGIQPQHF
TGTGCCAGCAGGCGGACAGGGGGCATTCAGCCCCAGCATTTT
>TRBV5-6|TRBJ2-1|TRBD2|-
CASSLMGLALRPEQFF
TGTGCCAGCAGTTTGATGGGACTAGCCCTTCGTCCTGAGCAGTTCTTC
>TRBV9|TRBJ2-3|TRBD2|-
CASSGALLAGGTDTQYF
TGTGCCAGCAGCGGTGCTCTCCTAGCGGGAGGCACAGATACGCAGTATTTT
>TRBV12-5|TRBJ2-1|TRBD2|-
CASGLSGISYNEQFF
TGTGCTAGTGGGCTTAGCGGGATCTCCTACAATGAGCAGTTCTTC
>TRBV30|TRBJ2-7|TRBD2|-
CAWGAGAGGTYEQYF
TGTGCCTGGGGGGCAGGTGCGGGGGGTACCTACGAGCAGTACTTC
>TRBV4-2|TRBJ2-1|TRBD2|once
CASSQHRTSVTYNEQFF
TGTGCCAGCAGCCAACACCGAACTAGCGTCACCTACAATGAGCAGTTCTTC
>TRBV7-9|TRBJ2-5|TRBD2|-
CASSLELAGGPEETQYF
TGTGCCAGCAGCTTAGAACTAGCGGGAGGGCCGGAGGAGACCCAGTACTTC
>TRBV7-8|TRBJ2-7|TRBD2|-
CASSLIPSGIPTSYEQYF
TGTGCCAGCAGCTTAATCCCTAGCGGGATCCCTACTTCCTACGAGCAGTACTTC
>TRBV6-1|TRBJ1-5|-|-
CASKRPTIDQPQHF
TGTGCCAGCAAGCGCCCCACGATTGATCAGCCCCAGCATTTT
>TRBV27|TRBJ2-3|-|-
CASSLSDYYTDTQYF
TGTGCCAGCAGTTTATCGGACTATTACACAGATACGCAGTATTTT
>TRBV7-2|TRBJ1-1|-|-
CASSLDPISEAFF
TGTGCCAGCAGCTTAGATCCCATTTCTGAAGCTTTCTTT